This T cell receptor beta chain comes out of a study of T cell responses to AZD1222 COVID-19 vaccine. About the research overall: Pooling covered second doses at about 4 or about 12 weeks.

With 3 bases clipped from V and 4 bases from J, the junction kept 8 bases outside the gene matches. This CDR3 has 15 amino acids. Looked up from germline, CDR1 is SGHNT and CDR2 is YYREEE (reference sequence). This clone was picked up a small number of times. No antigen is known for it. Repertoires were generated with immunoSEQ multiplex PCR, while TCRdb's copy carries only in-frame clones and drops some. The sample includes approximately 110,000 clones, 85% to 90% of them seen just once. The study's findings and limits: Spike-specific TCR breadth rose after two AZD1222 doses, and depth rose as well. In all cases, repertoires were sampled only after the peak T cell response.

The sequencing here drew on peripheral blood, taken on day 0 of AZD1222 vaccination. The TCR originated in an adult in good health. The V gene is TRBV5-4, the J gene TRBJ2-7; 9 positions match TRBD1. CDR3 sequence (DNA): TGTGCCAGCAGCTACTTGGGGACAGGGATTTACGAGCAGTACTTC. Translated: CASSYLGTGIYEQYF.